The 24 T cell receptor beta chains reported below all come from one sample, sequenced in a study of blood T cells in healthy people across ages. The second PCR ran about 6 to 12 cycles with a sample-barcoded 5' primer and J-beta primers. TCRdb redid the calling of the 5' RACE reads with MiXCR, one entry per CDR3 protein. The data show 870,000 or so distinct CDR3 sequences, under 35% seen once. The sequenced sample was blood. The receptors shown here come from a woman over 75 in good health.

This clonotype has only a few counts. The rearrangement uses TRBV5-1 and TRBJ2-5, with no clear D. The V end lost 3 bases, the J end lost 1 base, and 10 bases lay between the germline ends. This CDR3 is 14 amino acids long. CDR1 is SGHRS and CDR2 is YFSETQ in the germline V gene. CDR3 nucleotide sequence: TGCGCCAGCAGCTGGGAAGGGCTCCAAGAGACCCAGTACTTC. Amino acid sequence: CASSWEGLQETQYF. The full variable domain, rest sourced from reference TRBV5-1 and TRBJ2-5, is KAGVTQTPRYLIKTRGQQVTLSCSPISGHRSVSWYQQTPGQGLQFLFEYFSETQRNKGNFPGRFSGRQFSNSRSEMNVSTLELGDSALYLCASSWEGLQETQYFGPGTRLLVL.

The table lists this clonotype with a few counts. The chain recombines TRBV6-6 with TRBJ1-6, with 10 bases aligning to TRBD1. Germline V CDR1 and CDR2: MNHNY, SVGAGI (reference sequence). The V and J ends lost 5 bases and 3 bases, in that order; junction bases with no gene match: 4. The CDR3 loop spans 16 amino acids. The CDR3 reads CASSLGQGDYNSPLHF. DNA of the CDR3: TGTGCCAGCAGTCTCGGACAGGGGGACTATAATTCACCCCTCCACTTT.

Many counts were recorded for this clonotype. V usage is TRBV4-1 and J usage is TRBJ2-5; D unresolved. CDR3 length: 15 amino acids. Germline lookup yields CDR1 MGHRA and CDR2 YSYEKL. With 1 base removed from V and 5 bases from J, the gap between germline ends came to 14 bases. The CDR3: CASSQGDSSFETQYF. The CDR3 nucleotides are TGCGCCAGCAGCCAAGGAGACTCGAGCTTCGAGACCCAGTACTTC.

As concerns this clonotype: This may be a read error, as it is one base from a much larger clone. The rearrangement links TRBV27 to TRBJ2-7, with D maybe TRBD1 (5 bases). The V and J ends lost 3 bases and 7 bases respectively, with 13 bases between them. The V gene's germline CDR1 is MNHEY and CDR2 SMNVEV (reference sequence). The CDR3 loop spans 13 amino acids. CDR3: CASSLDTVGEQYF. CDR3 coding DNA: TGTGCCAGCAGTTTGGACACCGTTGGAGAGCAGTACTTC.

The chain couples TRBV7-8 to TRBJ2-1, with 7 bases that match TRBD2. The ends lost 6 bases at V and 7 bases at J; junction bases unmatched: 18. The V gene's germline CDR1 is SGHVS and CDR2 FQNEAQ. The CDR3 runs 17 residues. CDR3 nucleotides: TGTGCCAGCAGTTTTTTGGGGGGAGGACTAGGAGGAAATGAGCAGTTCTTC. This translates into CASSFLGGGLGGNEQFF.

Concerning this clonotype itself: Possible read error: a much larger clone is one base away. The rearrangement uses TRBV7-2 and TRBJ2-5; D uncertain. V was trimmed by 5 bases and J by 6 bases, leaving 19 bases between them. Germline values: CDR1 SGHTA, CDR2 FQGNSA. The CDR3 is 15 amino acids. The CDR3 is CASSPRGGRRQTQYF. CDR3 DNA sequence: TGTGCCAGCAGCCCCCGAGGCGGACGTAGGCAGACCCAGTACTTC.

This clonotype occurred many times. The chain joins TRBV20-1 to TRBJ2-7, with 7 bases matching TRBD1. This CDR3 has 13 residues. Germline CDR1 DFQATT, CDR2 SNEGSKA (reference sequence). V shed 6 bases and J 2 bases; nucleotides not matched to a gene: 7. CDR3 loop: CSAPRQGAYEQYF. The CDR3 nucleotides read TGCAGTGCCCCGCGGCAGGGGGCCTACGAGCAGTACTTC.

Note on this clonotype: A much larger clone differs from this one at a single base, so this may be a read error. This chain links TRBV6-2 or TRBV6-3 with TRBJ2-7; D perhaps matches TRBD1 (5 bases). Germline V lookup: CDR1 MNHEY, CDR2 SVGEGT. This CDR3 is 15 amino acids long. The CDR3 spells CTSSYRRTTIYEQYF. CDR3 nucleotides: TGTACCAGCAGTTACCGCAGGACAACAATCTACGAGCAGTACTTC.

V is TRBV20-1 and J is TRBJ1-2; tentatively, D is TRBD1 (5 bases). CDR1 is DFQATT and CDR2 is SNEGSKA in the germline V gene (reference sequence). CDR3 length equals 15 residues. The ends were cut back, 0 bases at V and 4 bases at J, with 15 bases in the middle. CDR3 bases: TGCAGTGCTAGAGAAGGGACTCAATCTTTCTATGGCTACACCTTC. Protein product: CSAREGTQSFYGYTF.

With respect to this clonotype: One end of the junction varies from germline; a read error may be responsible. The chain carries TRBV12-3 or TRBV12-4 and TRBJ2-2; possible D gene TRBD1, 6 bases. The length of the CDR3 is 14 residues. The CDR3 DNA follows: TGTGCCGGCAGCCCGAGGGGGTACACCGGGGAGCTGTTTTTT. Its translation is CAGSPRGYTGELFF.

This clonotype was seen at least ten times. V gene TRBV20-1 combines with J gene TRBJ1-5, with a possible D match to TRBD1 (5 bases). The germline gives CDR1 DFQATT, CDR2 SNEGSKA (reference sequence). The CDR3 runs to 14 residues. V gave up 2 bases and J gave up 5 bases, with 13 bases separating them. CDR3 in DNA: TGCAGTGCTAGACCGGGACGCCGCGATCAGCCCCAGCATTTT. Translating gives CSARPGRRDQPQHF.

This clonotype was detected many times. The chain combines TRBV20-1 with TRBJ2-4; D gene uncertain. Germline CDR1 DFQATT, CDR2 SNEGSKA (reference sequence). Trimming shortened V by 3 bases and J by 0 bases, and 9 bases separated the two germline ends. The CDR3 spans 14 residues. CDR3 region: CSASLSGAKNIQYF. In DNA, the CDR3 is TGCAGTGCTAGTCTTTCAGGAGCCAAAAACATTCAGTACTTC.

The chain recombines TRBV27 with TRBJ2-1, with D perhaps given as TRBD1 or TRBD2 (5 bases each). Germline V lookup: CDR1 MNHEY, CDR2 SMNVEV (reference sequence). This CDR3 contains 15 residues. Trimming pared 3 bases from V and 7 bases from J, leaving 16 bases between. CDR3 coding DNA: TGTGCCAGCAGTTTTTGGGGACGAGAAGGTAATGAGCAGTTCTTC. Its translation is CASSFWGREGNEQFF.

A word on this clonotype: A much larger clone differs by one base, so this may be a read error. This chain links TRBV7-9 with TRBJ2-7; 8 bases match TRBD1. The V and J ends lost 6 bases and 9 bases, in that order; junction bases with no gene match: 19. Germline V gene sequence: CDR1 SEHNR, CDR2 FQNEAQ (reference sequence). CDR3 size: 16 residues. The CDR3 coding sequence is TGTGCCAGCAGTCAGTTTCGGGACAGGTCGAGTTATGGGCAGTACTTC. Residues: CASSQFRDRSSYGQYF.

The CDR3 is CASSFPGTAGNTIYF. DNA for the CDR3: TGTGCCAGCAGCTTCCCCGGGACAGCTGGAAACACCATATATTTT. The rearrangement uses TRBV7-6 and TRBJ1-3, with TRBD1 identical over 7 bases. Per germline, CDR1 SGHVS and CDR2 FNYEAQ. Trimming cost V 3 bases and J 2 bases; bases outside gene matches: 4. This CDR3 contains 15 residues.

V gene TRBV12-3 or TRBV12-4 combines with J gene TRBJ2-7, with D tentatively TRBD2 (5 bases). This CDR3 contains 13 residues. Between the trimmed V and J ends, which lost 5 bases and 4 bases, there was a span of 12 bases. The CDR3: CASSGQLVYEQYF. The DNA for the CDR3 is TGTGCCAGCAGTGGCCAACTAGTTTACGAGCAGTACTTC.

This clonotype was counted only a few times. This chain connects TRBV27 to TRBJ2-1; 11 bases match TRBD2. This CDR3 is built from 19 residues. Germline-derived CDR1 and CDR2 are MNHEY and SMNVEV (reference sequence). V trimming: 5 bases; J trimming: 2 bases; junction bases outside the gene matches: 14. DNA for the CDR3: TGTGCCAGCAGTGCCCAAATTAGCGGGGGGGCCAAGACCTACAATGAGCAGTTCTTC. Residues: CASSAQISGGAKTYNEQFF.

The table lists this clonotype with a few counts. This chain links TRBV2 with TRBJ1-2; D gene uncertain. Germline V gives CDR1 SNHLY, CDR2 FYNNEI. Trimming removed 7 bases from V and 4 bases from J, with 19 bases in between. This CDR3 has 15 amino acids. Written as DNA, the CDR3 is TGTGCCAGCAACCTCGTAGGGCTACTCGGCTATGGCTACACCTTC. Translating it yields CASNLVGLLGYGYTF.

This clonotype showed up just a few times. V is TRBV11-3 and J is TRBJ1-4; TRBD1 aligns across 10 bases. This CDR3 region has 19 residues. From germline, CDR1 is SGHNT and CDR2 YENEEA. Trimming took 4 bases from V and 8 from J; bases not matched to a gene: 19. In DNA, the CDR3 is TGTGCCAGCAGCTCCACGGACAGGGGGAGCCACCGGGGAGGCGAAAAACTGTTTTTT. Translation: CASSSTDRGSHRGGEKLFF.

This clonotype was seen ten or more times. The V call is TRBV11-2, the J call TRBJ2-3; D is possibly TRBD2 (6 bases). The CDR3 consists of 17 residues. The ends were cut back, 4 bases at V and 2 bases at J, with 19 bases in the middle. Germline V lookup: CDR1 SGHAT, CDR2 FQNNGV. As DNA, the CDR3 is TGTGCCAGCAGCTCAAAGGGGAGCTTAGCGGACACAGATACGCAGTATTTT. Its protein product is CASSSKGSLADTDTQYF.

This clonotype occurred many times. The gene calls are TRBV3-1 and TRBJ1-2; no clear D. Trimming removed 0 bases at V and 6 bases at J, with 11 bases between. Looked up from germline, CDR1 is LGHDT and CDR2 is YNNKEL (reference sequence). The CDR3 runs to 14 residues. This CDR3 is CASSQDLKQNGYTF. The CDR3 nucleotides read TGTGCCAGCAGCCAAGATTTGAAACAGAATGGCTACACCTTC. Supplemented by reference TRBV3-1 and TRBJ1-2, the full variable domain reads DTAVSQTPKYLVTQMGNDKSIKCEQNLGHDTMYWYKQDSKKFLKIMFSYNNKELIINETVPNRFSPKSPDKAHLNLHINSLELGDSAVYFCASSQDLKQNGYTFGSGTRLTVV.

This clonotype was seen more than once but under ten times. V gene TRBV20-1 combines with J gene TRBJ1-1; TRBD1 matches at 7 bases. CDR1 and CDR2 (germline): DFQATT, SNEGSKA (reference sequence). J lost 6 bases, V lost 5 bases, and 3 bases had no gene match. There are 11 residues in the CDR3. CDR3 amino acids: CSAVTGAEAFF. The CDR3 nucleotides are TGCAGTGCTGTAACAGGGGCTGAAGCTTTCTTT.

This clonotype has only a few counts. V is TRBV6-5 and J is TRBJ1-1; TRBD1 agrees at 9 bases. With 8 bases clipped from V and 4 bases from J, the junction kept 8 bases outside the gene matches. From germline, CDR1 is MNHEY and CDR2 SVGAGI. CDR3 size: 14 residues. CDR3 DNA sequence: TGTGCCAGCGGGACAGGGCGGTTGGTCACTGAAGCTTTCTTT. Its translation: CASGTGRLVTEAFF.

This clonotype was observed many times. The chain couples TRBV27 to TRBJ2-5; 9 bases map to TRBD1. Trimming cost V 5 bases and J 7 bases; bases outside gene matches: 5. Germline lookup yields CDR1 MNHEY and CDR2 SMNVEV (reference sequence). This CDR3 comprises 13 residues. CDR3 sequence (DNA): TGTGCCAGCAGTACCGGACAGGGGTGGACCCAGTACTTC. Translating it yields CASSTGQGWTQYF.